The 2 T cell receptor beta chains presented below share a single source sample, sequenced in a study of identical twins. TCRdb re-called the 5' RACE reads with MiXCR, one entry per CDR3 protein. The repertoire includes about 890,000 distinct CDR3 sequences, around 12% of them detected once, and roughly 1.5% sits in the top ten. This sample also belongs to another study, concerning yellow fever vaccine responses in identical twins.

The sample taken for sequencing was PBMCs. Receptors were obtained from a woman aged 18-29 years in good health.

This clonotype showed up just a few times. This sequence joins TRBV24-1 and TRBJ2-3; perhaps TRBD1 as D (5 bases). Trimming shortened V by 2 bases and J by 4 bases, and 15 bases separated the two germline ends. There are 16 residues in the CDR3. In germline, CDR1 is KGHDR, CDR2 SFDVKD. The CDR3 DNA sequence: TGTGCCACCAGTGATTGGAATCAGGGCGGCTCAGATACGCAGTATTTT. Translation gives CATSDWNQGGSDTQYF.

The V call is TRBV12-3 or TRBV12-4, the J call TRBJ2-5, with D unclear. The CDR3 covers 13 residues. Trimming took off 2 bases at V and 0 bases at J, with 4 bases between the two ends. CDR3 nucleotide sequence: TGTGCCAGCAGTTTATTTAACCAAGAGACCCAGTACTTC. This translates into CASSLFNQETQYF.